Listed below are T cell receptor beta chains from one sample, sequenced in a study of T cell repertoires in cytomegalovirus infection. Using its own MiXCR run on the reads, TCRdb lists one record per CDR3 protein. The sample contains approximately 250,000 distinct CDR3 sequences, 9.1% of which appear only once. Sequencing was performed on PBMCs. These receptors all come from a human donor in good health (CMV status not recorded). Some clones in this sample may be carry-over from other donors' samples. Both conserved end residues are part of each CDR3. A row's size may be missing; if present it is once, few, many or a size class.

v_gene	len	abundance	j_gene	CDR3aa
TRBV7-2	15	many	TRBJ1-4	CASSSDRATNEKLFF
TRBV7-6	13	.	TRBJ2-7	CASSSGDTYEQYF
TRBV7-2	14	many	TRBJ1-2	CASSLKTGNGGYTF
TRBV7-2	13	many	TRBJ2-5	CASSRVLWETQYF
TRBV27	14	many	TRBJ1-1	CASSLGTGRTEAFF
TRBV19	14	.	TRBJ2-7	CASRWTGGSSEQYF
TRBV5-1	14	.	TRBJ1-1	CASSLDGANTEAFF
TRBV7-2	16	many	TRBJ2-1	CASSLDRRVAGGEQFF
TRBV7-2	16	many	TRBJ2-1	CASSYRFSGKNNEQFF
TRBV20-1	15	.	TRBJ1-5	CSAIQQKGANQPQHF
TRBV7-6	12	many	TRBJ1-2	CASSRDGDGYTF
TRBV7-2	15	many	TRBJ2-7	CASSLKPSGTYEQYF
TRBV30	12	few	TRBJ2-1	CAWSVRGNEQFF
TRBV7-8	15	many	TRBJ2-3	CASSLASGSADTQYF
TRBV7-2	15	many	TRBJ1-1	CASSPGQGRNTEAFF
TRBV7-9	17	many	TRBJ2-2	CASSLKTGQPLTGELFF
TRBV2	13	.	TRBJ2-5	CASSGQGIETQYF
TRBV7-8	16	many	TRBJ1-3	CASSLVGGASGNTIYF
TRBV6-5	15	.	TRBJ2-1	CASSSWDRLYNEQFF
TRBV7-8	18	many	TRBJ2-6	CASSSHRGRLSGANVLTF
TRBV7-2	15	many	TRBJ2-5	CASSSLAGTQETQYF
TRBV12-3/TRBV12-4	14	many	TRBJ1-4	CASSPGGTGEKLFF
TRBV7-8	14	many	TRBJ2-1	CASSPGTGHNEQFF
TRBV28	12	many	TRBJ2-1	CASSWTGFEQFF
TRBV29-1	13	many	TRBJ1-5	CSVEDHPGQPQHF
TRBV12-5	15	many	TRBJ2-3	CASGLVQGGADTQYF
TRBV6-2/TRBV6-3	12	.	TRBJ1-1	CASNRQGVEAFF
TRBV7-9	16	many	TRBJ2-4	CASSPRDNIAKNIQYF
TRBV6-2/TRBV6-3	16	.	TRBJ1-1	CASRLHFRVLDTEAFF
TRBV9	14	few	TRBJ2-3	CASSGRGWTDTQYF
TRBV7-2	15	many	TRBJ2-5	CASSLRPGPQETQYF
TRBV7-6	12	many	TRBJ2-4	CASSRRENIQYF
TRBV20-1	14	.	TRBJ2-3	CSARVDGSTDTQYF
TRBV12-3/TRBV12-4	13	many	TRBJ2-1	CASSSFVGNEQFF
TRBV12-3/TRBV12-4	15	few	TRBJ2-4	CASSTPLGVVNIQYF
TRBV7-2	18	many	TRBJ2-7	CASSLAPALSGSAYEQYF
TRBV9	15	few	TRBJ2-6	CASSAQGVGANVLTF
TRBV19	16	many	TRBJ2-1	CASRRAGTPKGDEQFF